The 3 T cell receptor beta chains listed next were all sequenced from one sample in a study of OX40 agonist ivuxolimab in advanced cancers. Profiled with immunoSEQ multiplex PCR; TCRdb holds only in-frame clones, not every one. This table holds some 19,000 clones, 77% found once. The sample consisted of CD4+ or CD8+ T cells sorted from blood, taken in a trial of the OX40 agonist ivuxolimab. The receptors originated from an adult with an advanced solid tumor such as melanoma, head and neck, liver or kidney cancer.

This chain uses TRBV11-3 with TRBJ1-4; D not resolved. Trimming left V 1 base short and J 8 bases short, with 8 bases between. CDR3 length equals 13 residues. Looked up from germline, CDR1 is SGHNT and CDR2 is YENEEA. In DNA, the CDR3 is TGTGCCAGCAGCTTAGGCCCTGGGGAAAAACTGTTTTTT. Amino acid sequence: CASSLGPGEKLFF.

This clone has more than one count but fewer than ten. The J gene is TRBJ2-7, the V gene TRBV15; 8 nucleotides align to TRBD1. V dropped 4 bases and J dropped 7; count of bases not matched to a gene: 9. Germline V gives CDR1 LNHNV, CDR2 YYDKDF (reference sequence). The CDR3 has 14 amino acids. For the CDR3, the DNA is TGTGCCACCAGCAAAGCGACAGGGGAATCTGAGCAGTACTTC. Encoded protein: CATSKATGESEQYF.

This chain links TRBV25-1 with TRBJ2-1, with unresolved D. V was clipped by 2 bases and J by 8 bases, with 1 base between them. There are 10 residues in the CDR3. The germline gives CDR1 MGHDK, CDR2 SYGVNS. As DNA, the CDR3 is TGTGCCAGCAGTGAAGATGAGCAGTTCTTC. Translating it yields CASSEDEQFF.